Described below is a single T cell receptor (beta chain) sequence and its context. Assay: immunoSEQ multiplex PCR; the TCRdb copy retains only in-frame clones and omits some. The data show about 61,000 clones, approximately 86% seen once. This entry is derived from a study of OX40 agonist ivuxolimab in advanced cancers. Trimming removed 3 bases from V and 3 bases from J, with 3 bases in between. The CDR3 has 12 residues. Germline CDR1 reads MDHEN; CDR2 reads SYDVKM. Sequences were derived from CD4+ or CD8+ T cells sorted from blood, sampled in a trial of the OX40 agonist ivuxolimab. The chain uses TRBV28 and TRBJ1-3; D unclear. The clonotype was recovered from an adult with an advanced solid tumor such as melanoma, head and neck, liver or kidney cancer. CDR3 sequence: CASSLYGNTIYF. The CDR3 nucleotides read TGTGCCAGCAGTTTGTATGGAAACACCATATATTTT.